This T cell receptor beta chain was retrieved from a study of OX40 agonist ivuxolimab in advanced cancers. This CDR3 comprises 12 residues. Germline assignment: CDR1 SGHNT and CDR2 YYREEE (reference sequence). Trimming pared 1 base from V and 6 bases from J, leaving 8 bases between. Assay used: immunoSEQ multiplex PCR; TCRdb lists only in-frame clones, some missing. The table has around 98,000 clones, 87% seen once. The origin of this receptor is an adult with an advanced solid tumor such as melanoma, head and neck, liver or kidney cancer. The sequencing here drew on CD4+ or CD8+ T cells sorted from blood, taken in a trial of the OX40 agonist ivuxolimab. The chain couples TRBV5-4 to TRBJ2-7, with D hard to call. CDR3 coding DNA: TGTGCCAGCAGCTTGACCTCACGCGAGCAGTACTTC. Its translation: CASSLTSREQYF.